This passage covers 7 T cell receptor beta chains from one sample sequenced in a study of beta chain features in type 1 diabetes (dated by TCRdb to between 2017 and 2018). Libraries were constructed by the immunoSEQ multiplex PCR assay. The High Capacity cDNA Reverse Transcription Kit was used to reverse transcribe all of the isolated RNA, meaning that expressed TCRB transcripts were what got sequenced. TCRdb carries this immuneACCESS record with in-frame sequences only. Its versions omit some clonotypes, under half of them owing to an unresolved V gene in the studies checked, with the rest unexplained. For this sample there are approximately 340,000 clones; about 15% appear just once. The top ten clones comprise 0.019% of the sample. The sample consisted of naive CD4+ T cells from blood. The sample's cell subset or site, from its label and the paper: true naive CD4+ T cells. These receptors originate from a woman between 18 and 29 years old in good health.

The table lists this clone with a few counts. The V call is TRBV28, the J call TRBJ2-2; TRBD2 aligns across 9 bases. The CDR3 runs 16 residues. V lost 7 bases, J lost 5 bases, and 11 bases stayed unmatched. Per germline, CDR1 MDHEN and CDR2 SYDVKM. CDR3 loop: CASTFRLAGKTGELFF. In nucleotides, the CDR3 is TGTGCCAGCACCTTTCGGCTAGCGGGAAAGACCGGGGAGCTGTTTTTT.

This clone turned up a few times. The chain combines TRBV7-3 with TRBJ2-5; TRBD1 is a possible D gene (5 bases). The CDR3 totals 14 residues. Germline CDR1 is SGHTA and CDR2 is FQGTGA. The ends were cut back, 0 bases at V and 5 bases at J, with 10 bases in the middle. The CDR3 DNA reads as TGTGCCAGCAGCTTAACAGGGGCCGGGGAGACCCAGTACTTC. This translates into CASSLTGAGETQYF.

This clone appeared a few times. This rearrangement joins TRBV2 to TRBJ2-1, with D possibly TRBD1 on 6 matching bases. Germline lookup yields CDR1 SNHLY and CDR2 FYNNEI. V dropped 4 bases and J dropped 9 bases, with 19 bases sitting between them. This CDR3 is built from 15 residues. The CDR3 DNA reads as TGTGCCAGCAGTGTAGAGGGGACATTTGTCAGTGAGCAGTTCTTC. Translated, it gives CASSVEGTFVSEQFF.

This clone came up a few times. The chain recombines TRBV6-5 with TRBJ2-5; TRBD1 might be the D (5 bases). V lost 4 bases and J 5 bases, leaving 20 bases between the germline ends. CDR1 and CDR2 (germline): MNHEY, SVGAGI. CDR3 size: 16 residues. Here the CDR3 DNA reads TGTGCCAGCAGTTCCCGATGGGGCGACACCCAGGAGACCCAGTACTTC. Amino acids: CASSSRWGDTQETQYF.

This clone was picked up a small number of times. The chain couples TRBV29-1 to TRBJ2-1, with 11 bases aligning to TRBD2. The CDR3 runs to 14 residues. Unmatched junction bases numbered 3, after V lost 7 bases and J lost 1 base. The germline V gene encodes CDR1 SQVTM and CDR2 ANQGSEA. The CDR3 sequence: CSARLAGSYNEQFF. The CDR3 bases are TGCAGCGCACGACTAGCGGGGTCCTACAATGAGCAGTTCTTC.

V is TRBV7-9 and J is TRBJ2-5; TRBD1 might be the D (6 bases). The V gene's germline CDR1 is SEHNR and CDR2 FQNEAQ (reference sequence). With 6 bases removed from V and 5 bases from J, the gap between germline ends came to 16 bases. There are 14 residues in the CDR3. DNA of the CDR3: TGTGCCAGCAGAGCAAGAAGGGACACGGAGACCCAGTACTTC. Translation: CASRARRDTETQYF.

The chain employs TRBV7-9 and TRBJ1-2; 9 bases are a match to TRBD1. V shed 5 bases, J shed 7 bases, and the junction held 5 bases outside the gene matches. Germline-derived CDR1 and CDR2 are SEHNR and FQNEAQ (reference sequence). This CDR3 spans 13 amino acids. The CDR3 loop reads CASSRDRGGGYTF. In nucleotides, the CDR3 is TGTGCCAGCAGCAGAGACAGGGGGGGTGGCTACACCTTC.